By share, the clone carrying this TCR beta chain ranks as large. The antigen is unknown. Mismatch with germline at one junction end may stem from a read error. Treatment specified: roughly 10-day PBMC culture with coronavirus spike peptide pools or control peptides (ViraFEST assay). The collection of CD4+ T cells from the unexposed donor took place before the COVID-19 pandemic (2011-2018). Sequencing of DNA taken from cultured CD4+ T cells relied on the Oncomine TCR Beta short-read assay. CD4+ T cells were cultured, and genomic DNA was extracted from them. TCRdb itself ran the PCR reads through MiXCR, one entry per CDR3 protein. The table includes some 8,000 distinct CDR3 sequences, 25% to 35% detected once. The germline CDR1 and CDR2 sequences are DFQATT and SNEGSKA (reference sequence). The CDR3 spans 14 residues. This sample is part of a study of vaccination and CD4 T cells after COVID-19. Study-wide background: Typically, post-vaccine samples were obtained a median approximately 70 days after dose two, within a range of 14 to 241.

This sequence joins TRBV20-1 and TRBJ1-2; 7 bases align to TRBD1. The TCR originated in a human donor in good health. Source material: CD4+ T cells from blood, cultured in vitro. The CDR3 DNA reads as TGCAGCGCTAGAGAGACGAAGGAGGGGGCGAGCTACACCTTC. Protein: CSARETKEGASYTF.